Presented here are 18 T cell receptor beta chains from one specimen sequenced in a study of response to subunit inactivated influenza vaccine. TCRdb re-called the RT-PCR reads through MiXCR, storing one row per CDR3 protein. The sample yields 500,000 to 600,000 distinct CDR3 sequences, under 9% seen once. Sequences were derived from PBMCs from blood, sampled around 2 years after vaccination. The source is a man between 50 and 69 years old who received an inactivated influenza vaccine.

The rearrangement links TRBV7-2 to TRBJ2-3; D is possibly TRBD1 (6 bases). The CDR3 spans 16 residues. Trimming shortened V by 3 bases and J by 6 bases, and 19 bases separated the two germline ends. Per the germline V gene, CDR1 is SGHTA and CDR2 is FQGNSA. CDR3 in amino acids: CASSLQPPVGQDTQYF. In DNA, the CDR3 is TGTGCCAGCAGCTTGCAGCCCCCCGTCGGACAGGATACGCAGTATTTT.

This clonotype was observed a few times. CDR3 region: CASSYGSAQYF. CDR3 sequence (DNA): TGTGCCAGCAGTTACGGGTCGGCCCAGTACTTC. This chain connects TRBV6-2 or TRBV6-3 to TRBJ2-5; unclear D gene. The germline gives CDR1 MNHEY, CDR2 SVGEGT. V was clipped by 2 bases and J by 9 bases, with 7 bases between them. The CDR3 extends over 11 amino acids.

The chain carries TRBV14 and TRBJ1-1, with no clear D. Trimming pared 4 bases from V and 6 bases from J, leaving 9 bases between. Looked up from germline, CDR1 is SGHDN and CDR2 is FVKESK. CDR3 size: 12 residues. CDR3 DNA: TGTGCCAGCAGCCTAACCGGGCCTGAAGCTTTCTTT. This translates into CASSLTGPEAFF.

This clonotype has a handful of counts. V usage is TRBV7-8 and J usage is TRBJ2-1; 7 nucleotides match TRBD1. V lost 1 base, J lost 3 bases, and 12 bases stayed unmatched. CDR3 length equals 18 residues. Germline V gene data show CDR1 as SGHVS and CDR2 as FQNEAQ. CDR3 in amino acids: CASSLVSWGQLLYNEQFF. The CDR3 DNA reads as TGTGCCAGCAGCTTAGTGTCTTGGGGACAGCTACTCTACAATGAGCAGTTCTTC.

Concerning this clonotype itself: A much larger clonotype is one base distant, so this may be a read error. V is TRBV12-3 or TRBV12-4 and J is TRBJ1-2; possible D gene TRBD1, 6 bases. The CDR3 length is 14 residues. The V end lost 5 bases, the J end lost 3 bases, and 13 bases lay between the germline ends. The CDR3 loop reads CASSPRDIYYGYTF. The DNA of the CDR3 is TGTGCCAGCAGTCCCCGGGACATCTACTATGGCTACACCTTC.

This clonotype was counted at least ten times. Written as DNA, the CDR3 is TGTGCCAGCAGCCCGACTTGGACAGGGAAACCTTATGGCTACACCTTC. Protein product: CASSPTWTGKPYGYTF. V is TRBV6-2 or TRBV6-3 and J is TRBJ1-2; 8 bases are a match to TRBD1. The germline V gene has CDR1 MNHEY and CDR2 SVGEGT. The ends lost 6 bases at V and 5 bases at J; junction bases unmatched: 14. CDR3 length: 16 amino acids.

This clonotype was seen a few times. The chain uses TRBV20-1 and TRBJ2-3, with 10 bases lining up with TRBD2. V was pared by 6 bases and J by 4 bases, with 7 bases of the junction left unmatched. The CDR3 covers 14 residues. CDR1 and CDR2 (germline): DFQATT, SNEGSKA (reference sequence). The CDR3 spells CSANSGGRSDTQYF. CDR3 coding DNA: TGCAGTGCAAATAGCGGGGGGAGGTCAGATACGCAGTATTTT.

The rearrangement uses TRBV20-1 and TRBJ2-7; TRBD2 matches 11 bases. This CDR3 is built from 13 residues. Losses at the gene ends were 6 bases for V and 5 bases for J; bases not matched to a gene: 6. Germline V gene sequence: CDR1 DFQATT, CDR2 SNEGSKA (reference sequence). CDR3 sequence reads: CSALLAGEHEQYF. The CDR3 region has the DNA TGCAGTGCCCTACTAGCGGGAGAGCACGAGCAGTACTTC.

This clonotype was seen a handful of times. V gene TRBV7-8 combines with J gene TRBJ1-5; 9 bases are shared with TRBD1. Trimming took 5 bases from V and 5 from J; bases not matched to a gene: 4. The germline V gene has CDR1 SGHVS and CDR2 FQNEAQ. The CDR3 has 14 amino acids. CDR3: CASSLDRGYQPQHF. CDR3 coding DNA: TGTGCCAGCAGCCTGGACAGGGGCTATCAGCCCCAGCATTTT.

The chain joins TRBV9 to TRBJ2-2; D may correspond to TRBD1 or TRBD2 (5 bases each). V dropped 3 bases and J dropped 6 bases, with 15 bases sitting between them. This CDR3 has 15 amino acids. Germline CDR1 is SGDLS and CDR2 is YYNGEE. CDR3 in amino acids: CASSARGGVPGELFF. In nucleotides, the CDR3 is TGTGCCAGCAGCGCCCGTGGGGGAGTGCCCGGGGAGCTGTTTTTT. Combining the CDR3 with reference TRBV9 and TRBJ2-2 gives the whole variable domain DSGVTQTPKHLITATGQRVTLRCSPRSGDLSVYWYQQSLDQGLQFLIQYYNGEERAKGNILERFSAQQFPDLHSELNLSSLELGDSALYFCASSARGGVPGELFFGEGSRLTVL.

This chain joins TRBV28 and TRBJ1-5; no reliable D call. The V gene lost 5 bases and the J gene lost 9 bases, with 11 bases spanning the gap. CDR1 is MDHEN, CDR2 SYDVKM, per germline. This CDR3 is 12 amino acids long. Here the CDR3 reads CASSLYPGPQHF. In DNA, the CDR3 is TGTGCCAGCAGTCTTTACCCGGGGCCCCAGCATTTT.

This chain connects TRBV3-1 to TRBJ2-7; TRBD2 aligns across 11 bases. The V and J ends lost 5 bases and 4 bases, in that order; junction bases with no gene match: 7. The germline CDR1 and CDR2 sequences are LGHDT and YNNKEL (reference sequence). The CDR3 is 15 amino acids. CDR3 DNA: TGTGCCAGCAGCATCACCGGGACTAGCGGTTACGAGCAGTACTTC. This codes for CASSITGTSGYEQYF.

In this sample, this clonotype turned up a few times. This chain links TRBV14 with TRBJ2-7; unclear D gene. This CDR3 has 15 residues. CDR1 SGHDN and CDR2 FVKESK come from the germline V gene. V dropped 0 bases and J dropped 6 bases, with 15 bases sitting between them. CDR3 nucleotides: TGTGCCAGCAGCCAAGACCAGGTGAAGGTTCGCGAGCAGTACTTC. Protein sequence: CASSQDQVKVREQYF.

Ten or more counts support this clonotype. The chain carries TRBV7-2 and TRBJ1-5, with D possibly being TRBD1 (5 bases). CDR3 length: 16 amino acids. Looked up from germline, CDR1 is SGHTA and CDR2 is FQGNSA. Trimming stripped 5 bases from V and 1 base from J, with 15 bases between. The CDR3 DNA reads TGTGCCAGCAGCCCTCAATCAGGGTGGAGCAATCAGCCCCAGCATTTT. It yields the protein CASSPQSGWSNQPQHF. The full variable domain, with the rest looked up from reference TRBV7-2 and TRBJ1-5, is GAGVSQSPSNKVTEKGKDVELRCDPISGHTALYWYRQSLGQGLEFLIYFQGNSAPDKSGLPSDRFSAERTGGSVSTLTIQRTQQEDSAVYLCASSPQSGWSNQPQHFGDGTRLSIL.

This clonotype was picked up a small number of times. CDR3 residues: CASSAGSWEQYF. The CDR3 DNA reads as TGTGCCAGCAGTGCCGGGAGTTGGGAGCAGTACTTC. The chain couples TRBV28 to TRBJ2-7, with D maybe TRBD2 (6 bases). Trimming removed 5 bases from V and 7 bases from J, with 12 bases in between. The CDR3 is 12 residues long. Germline V gene lookup returns CDR1 MDHEN and CDR2 SYDVKM.

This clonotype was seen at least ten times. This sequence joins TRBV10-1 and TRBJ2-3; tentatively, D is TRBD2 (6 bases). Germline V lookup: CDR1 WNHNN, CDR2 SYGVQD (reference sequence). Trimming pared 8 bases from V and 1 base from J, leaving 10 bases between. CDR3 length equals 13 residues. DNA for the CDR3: TGCGCCAGCGGGAGACTAGGCACAGATACGCAGTATTTT. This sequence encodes CASGRLGTDTQYF.

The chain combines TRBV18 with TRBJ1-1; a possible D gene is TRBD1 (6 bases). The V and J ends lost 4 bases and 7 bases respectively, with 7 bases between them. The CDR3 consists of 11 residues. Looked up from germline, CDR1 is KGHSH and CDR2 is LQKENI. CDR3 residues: CASSQDSEAFF. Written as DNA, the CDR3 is TGTGCCAGCTCACAGGACAGTGAAGCTTTCTTT.

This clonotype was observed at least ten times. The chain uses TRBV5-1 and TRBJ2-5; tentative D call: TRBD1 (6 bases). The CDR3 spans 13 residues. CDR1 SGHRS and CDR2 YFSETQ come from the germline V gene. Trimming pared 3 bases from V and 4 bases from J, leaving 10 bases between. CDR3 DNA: TGCGCCAGCAGCTACAGGGTTCGAGAGACCCAGTACTTC. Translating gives CASSYRVRETQYF.